This T cell receptor beta chain was documented in a study of cytomegalovirus exposure and HLA in healthy donors. On this clone itself: Antigen: not known.

The CDR3 totals 17 residues. Trimming left V 0 bases short and J 0 bases short, with 16 bases between. CDR1 and CDR2 (germline): SGHRS, YFSETQ. Findings and limits, study-wide: The study listed 164 cytomegalovirus-associated TCR beta chains.

The repertoire was sequenced with immunoSEQ multiplex PCR; TCRdb's copy has only in-frame clones and lacks some. The sample contains approximately 260,000 clones, 80% to 90% of which appear only once. V and J are TRBV5-1 and TRBJ2-7; weak D call: TRBD2 (5 bases). The clonotype originates from a woman in her late teens or twenties in good health and CMV-seronegative. The sequencing input was PBMCs. The CDR3, as DNA: TGCGCCAGCAGCTTGGCCTTTCCAGCGGAATTCTCCTACGAGCAGTACTTC. It specifies CASSLAFPAEFSYEQYF.